These 15 T cell receptor beta chains came from one sample sequenced in a study of T cell changes during pregnancy in multiple sclerosis. TCRdb keeps only in-frame clones here, not all; method: immunoSEQ multiplex PCR. The sample consists of over 80,000 clones, less than 95% of them appearing once. This specimen was peripheral blood, taken in the second trimester of pregnancy. These receptors originate from a female donor in good health, enrolled as a control in a pregnancy study.

V is TRBV6-5 and J is TRBJ1-1; D is unclear. The CDR3 is 13 amino acids. V lost 7 bases and J 1 base, leaving 10 bases between the germline ends. Germline loops: CDR1 MNHEY, CDR2 SVGAGI. As DNA, the CDR3 is TGTGCCAGCACCCCCGACAAGAACACTGAAGCTTTCTTT. Translated, it gives CASTPDKNTEAFF.

The V gene is TRBV7-8, the J gene TRBJ2-5, with 15 bases that match TRBD2. The CDR3 length is 21 residues. V lost 4 bases to trimming and J lost 1 base; unmatched junction nucleotides: 16. Germline loops: CDR1 SGHVS, CDR2 FQNEAQ. CDR3 DNA: TGTGCCAGCAGCTCGACATGGGGGGGACTAGCGGGAGGAGGGGCCCAAGAGACCCAGTACTTC. Amino acid sequence: CASSSTWGGLAGGGAQETQYF.

This clone was counted a few times. V usage is TRBV9 and J usage is TRBJ1-1, with 7 bases aligning to TRBD1. Germline V gene sequence: CDR1 SGDLS, CDR2 YYNGEE. The CDR3 has 12 residues. Trimming removed 3 bases from V and 4 bases from J; junction bases left unmatched: 0. CDR3 protein: CASSAGGTEAFF. The CDR3 DNA follows: TGTGCCAGCAGCGCAGGGGGCACTGAAGCTTTCTTT.

CDR3 region: CASSQEHGDSYEQYF. The CDR3 bases are TGCGCCAGCAGCCAAGAACACGGGGACTCCTACGAGCAGTACTTC. The chain recombines TRBV4-1 with TRBJ2-7; D is perhaps TRBD2 (5 bases). The CDR3 length is 15 residues. V was pared by 0 bases and J by 0 bases, with 9 bases between. Germline CDR1 reads MGHRA; CDR2 reads YSYEKL.

The chain is built from TRBV27 and TRBJ2-2; TRBD1 matches 8 bases. The CDR3 consists of 16 residues. Trimming cost V 5 bases and J 5 bases; bases outside gene matches: 10. Germline V gene data show CDR1 as MNHEY and CDR2 as SMNVEV (reference sequence). CDR3 DNA sequence: TGTGCCAGCAGTCCGACAGGGGCGGTTGGTACCGGGGAGCTGTTTTTT. This sequence encodes CASSPTGAVGTGELFF.

The chain couples TRBV19 to TRBJ1-2; D may be TRBD1 (5 bases). Deletions cut 1 base from V and 6 bases from J, with 21 bases between. Germline V gene data show CDR1 as LNHDA and CDR2 as SQIVND (reference sequence). This CDR3 has 17 residues. This CDR3 is CASSIGRTRVTADGYTF. The CDR3 nucleotides are TGTGCCAGTAGTATAGGTCGGACAAGGGTTACCGCTGATGGCTACACCTTC.

This chain links TRBV6-1 with TRBJ2-7, with TRBD1 matching over 8 bases. The germline V gene encodes CDR1 MNHNS and CDR2 SASEGT. The CDR3 sequence is 15 residues long. Trimming at V came to 9 bases and at J to 2 bases, leaving 12 bases not matched to a gene. This chain's CDR3 is CASLRGRMGPYEQYF. CDR3 bases: TGTGCCAGTCTCAGGGGGCGGATGGGGCCCTACGAGCAGTACTTC.

The CDR3 here is CASSSPGRGQYEQYF. DNA of the CDR3: TGTGCCAGTAGTTCCCCGGGCAGGGGCCAATACGAGCAGTACTTC. J is TRBJ2-7 and V is TRBV19; possible D gene TRBD1, 6 bases. This CDR3 spans 15 amino acids. Germline values: CDR1 LNHDA, CDR2 SQIVND (reference sequence). The V end was cut by 5 bases, the J end by 4 bases, with 18 bases between.

This clone has just one count. The rearrangement links TRBV6-5 to TRBJ2-1; maybe TRBD2 (6 bases). The CDR3 has 15 amino acids. The V gene lost 5 bases and the J gene lost 0 bases, with 11 bases spanning the gap. The V gene's germline CDR1 is MNHEY and CDR2 SVGAGI. CDR3 nucleotides: TGTGCCAGCAGTGCCCGGGGGAGCTCCTACAATGAGCAGTTCTTC. Translation: CASSARGSSYNEQFF.

The chain combines TRBV5-1 with TRBJ1-1; 10 bases agree with TRBD1. Trimming cost V 0 bases and J 6 bases; bases outside gene matches: 11. Germline V gene lookup returns CDR1 SGHRS and CDR2 YFSETQ. The CDR3 is 17 amino acids. In DNA form, the CDR3 reads TGCGCCAGCAGCTTGGCGGGGACAGGGGCAGGTTCCGCTGAAGCTTTCTTT. Its translation: CASSLAGTGAGSAEAFF.

V is TRBV6-5 and J is TRBJ2-3, with 9 positions matching TRBD2. The CDR3 loop spans 16 amino acids. From germline, CDR1 is MNHEY and CDR2 SVGAGI. Losses at the gene ends were 1 base for V and 7 bases for J; bases not matched to a gene: 9. CDR3: CASSYLGRGGLNTQYF. The DNA for the CDR3 is TGTGCCAGCAGTTACTTGGGGCGGGGGGGCTTAAATACGCAGTATTTT.

J is TRBJ2-1 and V is TRBV4-1; 15 positions match TRBD2. The CDR3 has 16 residues. V trimming: 5 bases; J trimming: 10 bases; junction bases outside the gene matches: 9. In germline, CDR1 is MGHRA, CDR2 YSYEKL. CDR3 residues: CASSLRAGLAGGEQFF. The CDR3 DNA reads as TGCGCCAGCAGCTTGAGGGCTGGACTAGCGGGGGGGGAGCAGTTCTTC.

The CDR3 loop is CASRRGGNTEAFF. The CDR3 DNA is TGTGCCAGCAGACGGGGAGGGAACACTGAAGCTTTCTTT. The genes are TRBV27 and TRBJ1-1; no firm D call. Germline lookup yields CDR1 MNHEY and CDR2 SMNVEV (reference sequence). The CDR3 is 13 amino acids. V was pared by 6 bases and J by 1 base, with 9 bases between.

Worth noting for this clone: Other DNA sequences in the sample encode the same CDR3. J is TRBJ2-7 and V is TRBV9; tentative D call: TRBD2 (5 bases). V lost 0 bases and J lost 2, with 9 bases in between. The CDR3 is 14 amino acids. CDR1 SGDLS and CDR2 YYNGEE come from the germline V gene. CDR3 nucleotides: TGTGCCAGCAGCGTAGGACGGGGAGCCTACGAGCAGTACTTC. Amino acid sequence: CASSVGRGAYEQYF.

The chain carries TRBV7-2 and TRBJ2-7, with D possibly being TRBD2 (6 bases). Germline CDR1 reads SGHTA; CDR2 reads FQGNSA. The CDR3 sequence is 14 residues long. Deletions cut 1 base from V and 2 bases from J, with 9 bases between. CDR3 DNA: TGTGCCAGCAGCTTAGGACGGGGGACCTACGAGCAGTACTTC. The encoded protein is CASSLGRGTYEQYF.